The 30 T cell receptor beta chains below all came from one sample that was sequenced in a study of T cell responses to AZD1222 COVID-19 vaccine. Profiled with immunoSEQ multiplex PCR; TCRdb holds only in-frame clones, not every one. The sample lists over 120,000 clones, around 93% occurring once. The sequencing here drew on peripheral blood, taken 28 days after the second AZD1222 dose. The source of these receptors is an adult who received the AZD1222 COVID-19 vaccine.

V gene TRBV2 combines with J gene TRBJ1-3, with TRBD1 matching over 8 bases. Trimming cost V 6 bases and J 0 bases; bases outside gene matches: 7. Germline CDR1 reads SNHLY; CDR2 reads FYNNEI. The CDR3 runs to 16 residues. The CDR3, as DNA: TGTGCCAGCAGACCGGGACAGGTTAGCTCTGGAAACACCATATATTTT. Translating gives CASRPGQVSSGNTIYF. The full variable domain, its missing parts supplied by reference TRBV2 and TRBJ1-3, is EPEVTQTPSHQVTQMGQEVILRCVPISNHLYFYWYRQILGQKVEFLVSFYNNEISEKSEIFDDQFSVERPDGSNFTLKIRSTKLEDSAMYFCASRPGQVSSGNTIYFGEGSWLTVV.

V usage is TRBV7-3 and J usage is TRBJ2-1; D is ambiguous. V gave up 5 bases and J gave up 1 base, with 15 bases separating them. The CDR3 is 16 amino acids. Per germline, CDR1 SGHTA and CDR2 FQGTGA. The DNA for the CDR3 is TGTGCCAGCAGCCTCGTCGGTGGGATATCCTACAATGAGCAGTTCTTC. Translating gives CASSLVGGISYNEQFF.

The chain employs TRBV28 and TRBJ1-2; 9 bases align to TRBD1. CDR1 and CDR2 (germline): MDHEN, SYDVKM. Trimming took 6 bases from V and 4 from J; bases not matched to a gene: 12. The CDR3 runs 16 residues. The CDR3 DNA is TGTGCCAGCAGAAGCGCGGACAGGGGAATTACCTATGGCTACACCTTC. It is translated as CASRSADRGITYGYTF.

This chain links TRBV27 with TRBJ2-1; TRBD1 matches at 9 bases. The CDR3 is made up of 16 amino acids. Germline V gives CDR1 MNHEY, CDR2 SMNVEV (reference sequence). J gave up 4 bases and V 5 bases, and 9 bases lay outside the gene matches. The CDR3 DNA reads as TGTGCCAGCAGTCTCCTCGGGACAGGGATATACAATGAGCAGTTCTTC. Encoded protein: CASSLLGTGIYNEQFF.

The chain joins TRBV5-1 to TRBJ2-5; D may be TRBD2 (6 bases). CDR1 and CDR2 (germline): SGHRS, YFSETQ. The CDR3 runs to 16 residues. V was pared by 4 bases and J by 2 bases, with 18 bases between. CDR3 coding DNA: TGCGCCAGCAGCCCCGGTGGCGGTAGCGGACAAGAGACCCAGTACTTC. Protein: CASSPGGGSGQETQYF.

Here the CDR3 DNA reads TGTGCCAGCGCGGGACAGGGCGGGCACGAGCAGTACTTC. Amino acid sequence: CASAGQGGHEQYF. The V and J genes are TRBV6-5 and TRBJ2-7, with 9 bases that match TRBD1. Germline V lookup: CDR1 MNHEY, CDR2 SVGAGI. The CDR3 sequence is 13 residues long. Germline trimming cut 8 bases from V and 5 bases from J; bases unmatched to any gene: 7.

The V call is TRBV7-3, the J call TRBJ2-1; tentatively, D is TRBD1 or TRBD2 (6 bases each). Germline values: CDR1 SGHTA, CDR2 FQGTGA. The ends were cut back, 4 bases at V and 7 bases at J, with 14 bases in the middle. The CDR3 runs to 14 residues. CDR3 region: CASSSSRRGNEQFF. The CDR3 DNA follows: TGTGCCAGCAGCTCATCACGGAGGGGGAATGAGCAGTTCTTC.

The V and J genes are TRBV12-2 and TRBJ1-5; whether TRBD1, the table's D call, matches the DNA was not checked. TRBV12-2 is marked as a pseudogene. The CDR3 consists of 16 residues. The CDR3 nucleotides read TGTGCAAGTCGCTCTTATACAGGGGTAGTGGGTCAGCCCCAGCATTTT. It is translated as CASRSYTGVVGQPQHF.

The chain joins TRBV28 to TRBJ1-5; 7 bases match TRBD1. The V and J ends lost 2 bases and 5 bases, in that order; junction bases with no gene match: 3. Germline loops: CDR1 MDHEN, CDR2 SYDVKM. The CDR3 runs to 14 residues. The CDR3 loop reads CASSLPTGDQPQHF. For the CDR3, the DNA is TGTGCCAGCAGTTTACCCACAGGGGATCAGCCCCAGCATTTT.

The genes are TRBV6-5 and TRBJ1-2, with a weak D call TRBD1 (5 bases). Germline CDR1 MNHEY, CDR2 SVGAGI. Trimming pared 5 bases from V and 5 bases from J, leaving 12 bases between. The CDR3 runs 13 residues. DNA of the CDR3: TGTGCCAGCAGTACGGTCGAGGGGTATGGCTACACCTTC. It is translated as CASSTVEGYGYTF.

The genes are TRBV6-2 or TRBV6-3 and TRBJ2-5, with unresolved D. This CDR3 spans 13 amino acids. Trimming pared 2 bases from V and 5 bases from J, leaving 9 bases between. The germline gives CDR1 MNHEY, CDR2 SVGEGT. CDR3 sequence reads: CASSYLQYETQYF. The CDR3 nucleotides read TGTGCCAGCAGTTACCTACAGTACGAGACCCAGTACTTC.

This chain links TRBV5-1 with TRBJ2-7; 9 nucleotides align to TRBD1. The J segment lost 7 bases and the V segment lost 4 bases, leaving 6 bases of the junction unmatched. The CDR3 totals 13 residues. Germline V CDR1 and CDR2: SGHRS, YFSETQ. The CDR3 sequence is CASSPTGGGEQYF. The CDR3 coding sequence is TGCGCCAGCAGCCCGACAGGGGGAGGGGAGCAGTACTTC. Variable domain in full (rest from reference TRBV5-1 and TRBJ2-7): KAGVTQTPRYLIKTRGQQVTLSCSPISGHRSVSWYQQTPGQGLQFLFEYFSETQRNKGNFPGRFSGRQFSNSRSEMNVSTLELGDSALYLCASSPTGGGEQYFGPGTRLTVT.

A single count supports this clone. The chain has TRBV5-1 and TRBJ2-7; D is undetermined. The V gene lost 5 bases and the J gene lost 2 bases, with 14 bases spanning the gap. CDR1 SGHRS and CDR2 YFSETQ come from the germline V gene. The CDR3 is 14 amino acids. DNA of the CDR3: TGCGCCAGCAGGGTACCCGGCGGTCCCTACGAGCAGTACTTC. It specifies CASRVPGGPYEQYF.

This rearrangement joins TRBV2 to TRBJ1-4, with D maybe TRBD1 (5 bases). CDR1 is SNHLY and CDR2 is FYNNEI in the germline V gene. The V and J ends lost 6 bases and 3 bases respectively, with 11 bases between them. The CDR3 length is 14 residues. CDR3 in amino acids: CASSAGGPNEKLFF. The DNA for the CDR3 is TGTGCCAGCAGCGCGGGGGGTCCTAATGAAAAACTGTTTTTT.

The chain has TRBV28 and TRBJ1-6; 11 bases match TRBD1. Trimming took 4 bases from V and 11 from J; bases not matched to a gene: 4. The CDR3 loop spans 14 amino acids. Germline V gene lookup returns CDR1 MDHEN and CDR2 SYDVKM. CDR3 nucleotide sequence: TGTGCCAGCAGTTGGGGACAGGGGGATACACCCCTCCACTTT. Translating gives CASSWGQGDTPLHF. Complete variable domain (other parts from reference TRBV28 and TRBJ1-6): DVKVTQSSRYLVKRTGEKVFLECVQDMDHENMFWYRQDPGLGLRLIYFSYDVKMKEKGDIPEGYSVSREKKERFSLILESASTNQTSMYLCASSWGQGDTPLHFGNGTRLTVT.

V usage is TRBV27 and J usage is TRBJ2-1; possibly TRBD1 for D (5 bases). V lost 5 bases to trimming and J lost 9 bases, with 14 bases between them. This CDR3 is built from 13 residues. Germline V gene lookup returns CDR1 MNHEY and CDR2 SMNVEV (reference sequence). CDR3 protein: CASSPHVRGEQFF. Written as DNA, the CDR3 is TGTGCCAGCAGTCCGCACGTAAGGGGTGAGCAGTTCTTC.

This chain links TRBV28 with TRBJ2-4; 13 bases fit TRBD2. The germline CDR1 and CDR2 sequences are MDHEN and SYDVKM. With V trimmed by 6 bases and J by 0 bases, 8 bases remained unmatched. CDR3 length: 18 residues. DNA for the CDR3: TGTGCCAGCAGGCCTCCGGGACTAGCGGGGCTAGCCAAAAACATTCAGTACTTC. Translating it yields CASRPPGLAGLAKNIQYF.

The chain recombines TRBV5-8 with TRBJ1-2; D might be TRBD1 (6 bases). The V and J ends lost 0 bases and 8 bases respectively, with 11 bases between them. This CDR3 is 13 amino acids long. CDR1 is SGHTS, CDR2 YDEGEE, per germline. CDR3 sequence (DNA): TGTGCCAGCAGCTTGGCGGCAGGGGACGGCTACACCTTC. This gives the protein CASSLAAGDGYTF.

The rearrangement joins TRBV5-8 to TRBJ2-5; 12 bases align to TRBD2. V shed 4 bases, J shed 5 bases, and the junction held 9 bases outside the gene matches. The CDR3 is 16 amino acids. Germline V gene lookup returns CDR1 SGHTS and CDR2 YDEGEE. CDR3 DNA sequence: TGTGCCAGCAGCGCCGGACTAGCGGGACGTCTGGAGACCCAGTACTTC. This codes for CASSAGLAGRLETQYF.

J is TRBJ1-3 and V is TRBV13, with TRBD1 as a possible D gene (6 bases). Germline-derived CDR1 and CDR2 are PRHDT and FYEKMQ (reference sequence). The CDR3 covers 15 residues. Deletions cut 2 bases from V and 4 bases from J, with 12 bases between. CDR3 in amino acids: CASSLRGAAGNTIYF. CDR3 in DNA: TGTGCCAGCAGCTTACGGGGGGCAGCGGGAAACACCATATATTTT.

As to this clone: The sample holds other DNA sequences that translate to the same CDR3. The CDR3 here is CASSLGQGYGYTF. CDR3 bases: TGTGCCAGCAGTTTAGGACAGGGCTATGGCTACACCTTC. V and J are TRBV12-3 or TRBV12-4 and TRBJ1-2; TRBD1 matches 7 bases. The junction had 0 bases not matched to a gene; V was cut back by 1 base and J by 4 bases. The length of the CDR3 is 13 residues.

This clone was recorded once. The rearrangement links TRBV28 to TRBJ2-2; D call uncertain. Germline V lookup: CDR1 MDHEN, CDR2 SYDVKM. With 6 bases removed from V and 0 bases from J, the gap between germline ends came to 8 bases. The CDR3 has 14 residues. CDR3 in amino acids: CASRLNANTGELFF. The CDR3 DNA follows: TGTGCCAGCAGGCTCAACGCGAACACCGGGGAGCTGTTTTTT.

The V and J genes are TRBV2 and TRBJ1-2; the D gene is possibly TRBD1 (5 bases). Trimming removed 11 bases from V and 4 bases from J, with 20 bases in between. The CDR3 is 14 amino acids. Germline V gene lookup returns CDR1 SNHLY and CDR2 FYNNEI. The CDR3: CASSPGPPAYGYTF. For the CDR3, the DNA is TGTGCCTCATCGCCGGGACCCCCGGCCTATGGCTACACCTTC.

The chain joins TRBV6-5 to TRBJ1-2; D is undetermined. The CDR3 contains 10 residues. V was pared by 8 bases and J by 8 bases, with 9 bases between. The germline V gene encodes CDR1 MNHEY and CDR2 SVGAGI. In nucleotides, the CDR3 is TGTGCCAGCCGTCTGGAAGGCTACACCTTC. Translating gives CASRLEGYTF.

The chain employs TRBV23-1 and TRBJ2-5; either TRBD1 or TRBD2 may supply D (5 bases each). TRBV23-1 is recorded as an ORF, its role being uncertain. Trimming left V 0 bases short and J 7 bases short, with 12 bases between. The CDR3 is 14 amino acids. CDR3 in amino acids: CASSQSLGELTQYF. CDR3 DNA: TGCGCCAGCAGTCAATCGTTGGGGGAATTGACCCAGTACTTC.

The table lists this clone with a count of one. The V and J genes are TRBV2 and TRBJ1-5, with D unresolved. V gave up 4 bases and J gave up 0 bases, with 10 bases separating them. Looked up from germline, CDR1 is SNHLY and CDR2 is FYNNEI. CDR3 size: 15 residues. The CDR3 region is CASSGGSNSNQPQHF. The DNA of the CDR3 is TGTGCCAGCAGTGGGGGTAGTAATAGCAATCAGCCCCAGCATTTT.

The V and J genes are TRBV9 and TRBJ2-7; 9 bases are a match to TRBD1. Germline-derived CDR1 and CDR2 are SGDLS and YYNGEE. The ends lost 4 bases at V and 3 bases at J; junction bases unmatched: 8. The CDR3 is 15 residues long. CDR3 nucleotide sequence: TGTGCCAGCAGCAGAGAGGGGGACAGGGTCTACGAGCAGTACTTC. Its translation is CASSREGDRVYEQYF.

The rearrangement links TRBV10-3 to TRBJ1-5; 8 bases agree with TRBD1. CDR1 ENHRY and CDR2 SYGVKD come from the germline V gene. Trimming cost V 4 bases and J 3 bases; bases outside gene matches: 5. The CDR3 spans 15 residues. This CDR3 is CAISGGQGYNQPQHF. Written as DNA, the CDR3 is TGTGCCATCAGTGGCGGACAGGGCTACAATCAGCCCCAGCATTTT.

This clone was seen only once. The chain joins TRBV5-1 to TRBJ1-5; no reliable D call. The germline V and J ends were trimmed by 2 bases and 5 bases, with 11 bases remaining between them. Per the germline V gene, CDR1 is SGHRS and CDR2 is YFSETQ. CDR3 length: 14 amino acids. CDR3 nucleotide sequence: TGCGCCAGCAGCTTACGTCTCGGCGATCAGCCCCAGCATTTT. The encoded protein is CASSLRLGDQPQHF.

This clone was recorded only once. The CDR3 DNA reads as TGCAGCGTTCGTTTTACAGGGCACTATGGCTACACCTTC. As protein: CSVRFTGHYGYTF. The chain joins TRBV29-1 to TRBJ1-2; D may be TRBD1 (6 bases). Trimming left V 5 bases short and J 3 bases short, with 13 bases between. CDR1 and CDR2 from the germline V gene are SQVTM and ANQGSEA. This CDR3 spans 13 amino acids. Based on the CDR3 plus reference TRBV29-1 and TRBJ1-2, the full variable domain is SAVISQKPSRDICQRGTSLTIQCQVDSQVTMMFWYRQQPGQSLTLIATANQGSEATYESGFVIDKFPISRPNLTFSTLTVSNMSPEDSSIYLCSVRFTGHYGYTFGSGTRLTVV.